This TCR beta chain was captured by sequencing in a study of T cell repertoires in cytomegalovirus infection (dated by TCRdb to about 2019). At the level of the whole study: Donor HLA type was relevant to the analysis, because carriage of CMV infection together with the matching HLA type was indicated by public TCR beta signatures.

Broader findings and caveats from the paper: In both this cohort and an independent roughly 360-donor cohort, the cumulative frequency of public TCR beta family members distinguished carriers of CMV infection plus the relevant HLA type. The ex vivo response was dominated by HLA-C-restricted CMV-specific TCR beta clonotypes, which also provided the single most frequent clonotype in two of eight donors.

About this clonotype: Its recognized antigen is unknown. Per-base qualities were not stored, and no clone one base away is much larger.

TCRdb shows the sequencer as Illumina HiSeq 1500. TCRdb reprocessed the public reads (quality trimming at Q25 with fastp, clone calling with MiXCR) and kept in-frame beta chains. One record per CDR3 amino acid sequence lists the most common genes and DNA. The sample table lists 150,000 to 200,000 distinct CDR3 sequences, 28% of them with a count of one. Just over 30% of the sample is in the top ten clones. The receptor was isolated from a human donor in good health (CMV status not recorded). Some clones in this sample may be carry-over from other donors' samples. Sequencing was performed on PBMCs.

The CDR3 region: CATSIRDPQPQHF. The DNA reads as follows: TGTGCCACCAGCATCCGGGATCCACAGCCCCAGCATTTT. In this chain, TRBV15 is recombined with TRBJ1-5; no confident D gene assignment can be made. The CDR3 runs 13 amino acids, cysteine and phenylalanine included. Just the 39-base CDR3 DNA is kept, in frame starting at base 1. The V end loses 4 bases and the J end loses 7 bases, and a stretch of 11 bases separates them. The germline V gene (reference sequence) sets CDR1 to LNHNV and CDR2 to YYDKDF.